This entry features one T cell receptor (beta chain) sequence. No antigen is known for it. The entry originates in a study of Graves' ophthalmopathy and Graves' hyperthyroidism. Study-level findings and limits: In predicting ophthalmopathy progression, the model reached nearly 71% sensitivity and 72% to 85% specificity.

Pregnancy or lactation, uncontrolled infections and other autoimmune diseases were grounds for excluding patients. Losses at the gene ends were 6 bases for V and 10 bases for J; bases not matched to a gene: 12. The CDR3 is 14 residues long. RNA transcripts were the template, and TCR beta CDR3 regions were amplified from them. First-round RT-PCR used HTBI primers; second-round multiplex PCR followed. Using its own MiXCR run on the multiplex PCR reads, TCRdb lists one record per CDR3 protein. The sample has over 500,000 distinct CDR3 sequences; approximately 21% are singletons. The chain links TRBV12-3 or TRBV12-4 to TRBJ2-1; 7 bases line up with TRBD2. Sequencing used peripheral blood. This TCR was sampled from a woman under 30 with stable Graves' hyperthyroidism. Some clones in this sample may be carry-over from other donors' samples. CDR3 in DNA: TGTGCCAGCAGCCGATCCGGGACTAATTCGGAGCAGTTCTTC. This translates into CASSRSGTNSEQFF.